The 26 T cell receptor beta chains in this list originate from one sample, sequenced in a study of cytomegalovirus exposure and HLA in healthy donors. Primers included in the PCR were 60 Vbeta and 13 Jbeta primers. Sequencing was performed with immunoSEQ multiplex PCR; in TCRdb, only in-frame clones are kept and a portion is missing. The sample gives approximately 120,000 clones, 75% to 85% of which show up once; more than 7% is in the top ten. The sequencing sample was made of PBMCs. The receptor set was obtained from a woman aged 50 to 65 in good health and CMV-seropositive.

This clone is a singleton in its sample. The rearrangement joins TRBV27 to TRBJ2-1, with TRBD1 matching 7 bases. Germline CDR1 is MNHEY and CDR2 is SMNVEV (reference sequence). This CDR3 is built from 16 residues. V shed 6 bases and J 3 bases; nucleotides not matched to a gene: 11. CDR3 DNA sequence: TGTGCCAGCAGACGGGACAGCGGAGCCTACTACAATGAGCAGTTCTTC. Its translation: CASRRDSGAYYNEQFF.

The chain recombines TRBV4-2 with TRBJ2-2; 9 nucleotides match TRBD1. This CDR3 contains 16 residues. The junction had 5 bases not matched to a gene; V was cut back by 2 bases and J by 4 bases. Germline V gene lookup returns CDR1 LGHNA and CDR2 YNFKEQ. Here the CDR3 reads CASSQRQGVLTGELFF. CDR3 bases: TGTGCCAGCAGCCAAAGACAGGGGGTGCTCACCGGGGAGCTGTTTTTT.

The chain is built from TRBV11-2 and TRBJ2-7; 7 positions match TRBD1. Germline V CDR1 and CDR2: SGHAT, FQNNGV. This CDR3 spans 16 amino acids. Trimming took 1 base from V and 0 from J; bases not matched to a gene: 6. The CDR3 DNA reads TGTGCCAGCAGCTTAGCCACAGGGGTCAGCTCCTACGAGCAGTACTTC. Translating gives CASSLATGVSSYEQYF.

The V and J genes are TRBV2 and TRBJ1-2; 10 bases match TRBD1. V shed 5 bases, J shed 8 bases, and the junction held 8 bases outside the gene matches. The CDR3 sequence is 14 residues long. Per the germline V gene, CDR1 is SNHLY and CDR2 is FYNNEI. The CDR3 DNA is TGTGCCAGCAGTCGGGGACAGGGGAAGGGAGGCTACACCTTC. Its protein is CASSRGQGKGGYTF.

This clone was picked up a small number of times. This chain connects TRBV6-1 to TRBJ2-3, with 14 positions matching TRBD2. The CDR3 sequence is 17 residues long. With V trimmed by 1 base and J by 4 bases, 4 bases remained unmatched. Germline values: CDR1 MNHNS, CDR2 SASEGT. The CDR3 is CASSEGLAGGPPDTQYF. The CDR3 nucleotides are TGTGCCAGCAGTGAAGGACTAGCGGGGGGGCCGCCAGATACGCAGTATTTT.

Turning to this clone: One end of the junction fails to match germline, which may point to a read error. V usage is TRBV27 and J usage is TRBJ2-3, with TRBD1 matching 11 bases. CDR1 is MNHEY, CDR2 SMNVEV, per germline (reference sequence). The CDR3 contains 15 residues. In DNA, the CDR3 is TGTGCCAGCAGTCTCCGGACAGGGGGCACCGATACGCAGTATTTT. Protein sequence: CASSLRTGGTDTQYF.

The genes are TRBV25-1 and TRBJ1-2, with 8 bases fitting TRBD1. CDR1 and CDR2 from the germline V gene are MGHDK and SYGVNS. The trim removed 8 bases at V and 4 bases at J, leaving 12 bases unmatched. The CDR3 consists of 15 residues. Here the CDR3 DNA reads TGTGCCAGCGGACCCCGGGACAGGTTTCCCTATGGCTACACCTTC. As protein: CASGPRDRFPYGYTF.

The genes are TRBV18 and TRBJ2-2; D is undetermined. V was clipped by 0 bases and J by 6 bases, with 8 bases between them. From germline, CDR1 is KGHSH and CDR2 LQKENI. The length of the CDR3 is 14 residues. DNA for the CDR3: TGTGCCAGCTCACCACCTAGTTCGGCCGGGGAGCTGTTTTTT. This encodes CASSPPSSAGELFF.

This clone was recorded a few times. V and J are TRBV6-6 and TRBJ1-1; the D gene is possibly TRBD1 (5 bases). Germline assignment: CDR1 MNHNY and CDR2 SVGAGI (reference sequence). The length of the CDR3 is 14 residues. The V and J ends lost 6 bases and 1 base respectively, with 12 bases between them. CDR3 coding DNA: TGTGCCAGCAGCCTAGGACACCCGAACACTGAAGCTTTCTTT. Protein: CASSLGHPNTEAFF.

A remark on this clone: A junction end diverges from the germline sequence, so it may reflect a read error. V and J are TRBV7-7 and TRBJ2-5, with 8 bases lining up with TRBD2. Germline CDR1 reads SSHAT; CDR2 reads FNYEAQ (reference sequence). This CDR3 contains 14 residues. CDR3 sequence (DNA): TGTGCTAGCAGCCAGGGACTAGGGGTTTTCACCCAGTACTTC. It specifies CASSQGLGVFTQYF.

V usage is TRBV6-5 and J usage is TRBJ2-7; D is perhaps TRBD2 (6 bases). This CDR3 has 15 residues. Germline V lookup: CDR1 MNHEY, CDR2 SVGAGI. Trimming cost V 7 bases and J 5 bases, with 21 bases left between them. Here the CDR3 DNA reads TGTGCCAGCACCCCCCGTACGGGAGTAGAGAACGAGCAGTACTTC. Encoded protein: CASTPRTGVENEQYF.

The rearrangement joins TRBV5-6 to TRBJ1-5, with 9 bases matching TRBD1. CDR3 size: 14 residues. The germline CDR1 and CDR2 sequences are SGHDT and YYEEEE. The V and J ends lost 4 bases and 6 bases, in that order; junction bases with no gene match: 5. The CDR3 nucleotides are TGTGCCAGCAGCGGGGGACAGGGCGGTCAGCCCCAGCATTTT. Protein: CASSGGQGGQPQHF.

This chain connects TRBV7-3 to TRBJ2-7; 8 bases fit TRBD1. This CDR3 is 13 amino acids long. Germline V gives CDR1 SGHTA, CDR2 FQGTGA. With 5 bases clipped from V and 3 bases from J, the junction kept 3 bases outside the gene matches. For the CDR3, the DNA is TGTGCCAGCAGCCACGGACAGGGCTACGAGCAGTACTTC. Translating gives CASSHGQGYEQYF.

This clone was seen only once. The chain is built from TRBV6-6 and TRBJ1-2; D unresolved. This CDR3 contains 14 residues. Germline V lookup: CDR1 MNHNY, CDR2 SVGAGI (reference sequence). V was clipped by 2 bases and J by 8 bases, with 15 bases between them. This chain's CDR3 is CASSYGAGRRGYTF. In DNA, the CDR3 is TGTGCCAGCAGTTACGGAGCGGGCCGGCGGGGCTACACCTTC.

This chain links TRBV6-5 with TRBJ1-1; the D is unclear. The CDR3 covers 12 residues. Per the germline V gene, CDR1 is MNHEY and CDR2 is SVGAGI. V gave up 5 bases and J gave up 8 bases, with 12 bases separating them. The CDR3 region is CASSHWSGEAFF. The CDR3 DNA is TGTGCCAGCAGTCACTGGAGCGGAGAAGCTTTCTTT.

The DNA of the CDR3 is TGTGCCAGCAGTTCAGAAGGGACATCCTACGAGCAGTACTTC. Translated: CASSSEGTSYEQYF. This chain uses TRBV27 with TRBJ2-7, with a weak D call TRBD1 (6 bases). The CDR3 sequence is 14 residues long. The V gene's germline CDR1 is MNHEY and CDR2 SMNVEV (reference sequence). With 4 bases removed from V and 1 base from J, the gap between germline ends came to 11 bases.

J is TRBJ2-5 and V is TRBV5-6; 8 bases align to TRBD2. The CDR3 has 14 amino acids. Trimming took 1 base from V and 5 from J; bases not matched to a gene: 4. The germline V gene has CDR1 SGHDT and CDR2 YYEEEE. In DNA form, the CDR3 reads TGTGCCAGCAGCTTGTTAGCGGGGAGGGAGACCCAGTACTTC. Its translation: CASSLLAGRETQYF.

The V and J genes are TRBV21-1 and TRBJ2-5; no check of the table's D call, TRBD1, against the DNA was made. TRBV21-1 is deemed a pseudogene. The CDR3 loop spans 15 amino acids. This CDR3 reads CASSRRQGSSRTQYF. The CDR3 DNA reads TGTGCCAGCAGCAGAAGACAGGGGTCGTCCCGGACCCAGTACTTC.

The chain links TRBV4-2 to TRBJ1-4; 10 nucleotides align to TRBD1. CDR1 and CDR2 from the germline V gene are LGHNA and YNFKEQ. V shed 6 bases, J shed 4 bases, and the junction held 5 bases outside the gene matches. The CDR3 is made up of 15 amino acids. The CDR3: CASRTDRGNNEKLFF. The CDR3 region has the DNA TGTGCCAGCAGGACGGACAGGGGGAATAATGAAAAACTGTTTTTT.

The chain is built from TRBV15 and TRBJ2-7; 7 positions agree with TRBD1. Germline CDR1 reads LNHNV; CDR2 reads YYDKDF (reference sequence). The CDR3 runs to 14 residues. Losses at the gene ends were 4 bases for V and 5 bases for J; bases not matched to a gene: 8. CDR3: CATSKEQGLNEQYF. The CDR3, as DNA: TGTGCCACCAGCAAAGAACAGGGGTTGAACGAGCAGTACTTC.

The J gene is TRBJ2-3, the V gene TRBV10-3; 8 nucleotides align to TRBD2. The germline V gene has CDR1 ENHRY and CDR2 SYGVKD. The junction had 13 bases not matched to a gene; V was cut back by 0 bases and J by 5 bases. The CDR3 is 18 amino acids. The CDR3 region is CAISESRPAGGGQDTQYF. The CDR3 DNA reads TGTGCCATCAGTGAGTCAAGGCCTGCGGGAGGAGGGCAAGATACGCAGTATTTT.

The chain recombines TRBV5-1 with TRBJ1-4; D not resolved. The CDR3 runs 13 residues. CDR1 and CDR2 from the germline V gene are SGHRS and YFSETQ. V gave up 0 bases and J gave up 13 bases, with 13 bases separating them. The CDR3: CASSLAEEGGLFF. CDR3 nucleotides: TGCGCCAGCAGCTTGGCCGAAGAGGGTGGACTGTTTTTT.

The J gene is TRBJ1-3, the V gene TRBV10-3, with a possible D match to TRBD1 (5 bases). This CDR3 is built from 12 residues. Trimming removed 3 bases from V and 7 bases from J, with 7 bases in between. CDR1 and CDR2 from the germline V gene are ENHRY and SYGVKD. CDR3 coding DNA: TGTGCCATCAGTGATCGGGGGAACACCATATATTTT. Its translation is CAISDRGNTIYF.

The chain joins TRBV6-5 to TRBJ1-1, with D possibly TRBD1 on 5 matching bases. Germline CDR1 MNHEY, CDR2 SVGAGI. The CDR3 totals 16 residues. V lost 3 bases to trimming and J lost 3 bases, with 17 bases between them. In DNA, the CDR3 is TGTGCCAGCAGTTATGAGGCACTGCAAGGGGACACTGAAGCTTTCTTT. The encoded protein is CASSYEALQGDTEAFF.

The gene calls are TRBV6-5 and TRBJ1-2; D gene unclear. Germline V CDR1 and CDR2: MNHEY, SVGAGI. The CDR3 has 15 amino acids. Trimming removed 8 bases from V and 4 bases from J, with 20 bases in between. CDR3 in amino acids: CASRIMGRSSYGYTF. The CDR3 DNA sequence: TGTGCCAGCCGAATTATGGGGAGGTCTTCCTATGGCTACACCTTC.

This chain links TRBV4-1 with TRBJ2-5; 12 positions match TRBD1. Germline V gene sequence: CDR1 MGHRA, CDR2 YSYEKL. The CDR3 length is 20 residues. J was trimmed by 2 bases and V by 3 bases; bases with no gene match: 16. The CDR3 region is CASSQAPPGQGARGQETQYF. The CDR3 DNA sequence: TGCGCCAGCAGCCAGGCCCCACCGGGACAGGGGGCGAGAGGACAAGAGACCCAGTACTTC.